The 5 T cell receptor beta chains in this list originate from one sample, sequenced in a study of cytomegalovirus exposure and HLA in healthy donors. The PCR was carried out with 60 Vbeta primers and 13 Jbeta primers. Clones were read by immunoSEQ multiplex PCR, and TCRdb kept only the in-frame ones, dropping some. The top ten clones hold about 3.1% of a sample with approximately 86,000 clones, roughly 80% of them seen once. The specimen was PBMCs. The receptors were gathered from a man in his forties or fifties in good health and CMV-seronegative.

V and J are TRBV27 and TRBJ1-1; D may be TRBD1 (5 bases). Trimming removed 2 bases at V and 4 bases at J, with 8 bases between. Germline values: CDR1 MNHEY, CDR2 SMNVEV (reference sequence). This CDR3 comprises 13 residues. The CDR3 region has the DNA TGTGCCAGCAGTTTACCCCAGGGCACTGAAGCTTTCTTT. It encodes CASSLPQGTEAFF.

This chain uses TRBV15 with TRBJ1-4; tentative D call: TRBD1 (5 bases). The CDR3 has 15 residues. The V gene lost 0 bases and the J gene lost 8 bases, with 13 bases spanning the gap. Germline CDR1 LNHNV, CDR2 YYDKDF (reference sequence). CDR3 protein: CATSREGVTWEKLFF. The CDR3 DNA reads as TGTGCCACCAGCAGAGAAGGGGTGACATGGGAAAAACTGTTTTTT.

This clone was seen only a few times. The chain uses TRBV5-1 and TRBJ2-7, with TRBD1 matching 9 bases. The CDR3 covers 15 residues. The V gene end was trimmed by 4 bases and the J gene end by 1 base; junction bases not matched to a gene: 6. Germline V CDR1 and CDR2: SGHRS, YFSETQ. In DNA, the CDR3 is TGCGCCAGCAGCATAGGGACAGGGTTATCCTACGAGCAGTACTTC. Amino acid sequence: CASSIGTGLSYEQYF.

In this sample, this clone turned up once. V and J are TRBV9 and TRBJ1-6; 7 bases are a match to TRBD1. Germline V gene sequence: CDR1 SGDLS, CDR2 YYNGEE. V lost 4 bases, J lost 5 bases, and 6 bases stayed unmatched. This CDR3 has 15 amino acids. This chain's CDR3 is CASSQKTGDNSPLHF. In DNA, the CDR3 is TGTGCCAGCAGCCAAAAAACAGGGGATAATTCACCCCTCCACTTT. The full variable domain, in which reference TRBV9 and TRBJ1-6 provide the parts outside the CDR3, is DSGVTQTPKHLITATGQRVTLRCSPRSGDLSVYWYQQSLDQGLQFLIQYYNGEERAKGNILERFSAQQFPDLHSELNLSSLELGDSALYFCASSQKTGDNSPLHFGNGTRLTVT.

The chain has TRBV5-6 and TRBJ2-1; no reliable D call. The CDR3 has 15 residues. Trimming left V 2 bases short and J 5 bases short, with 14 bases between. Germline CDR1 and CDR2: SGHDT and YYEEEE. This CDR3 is CASSFLTRKNNEQFF. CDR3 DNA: TGTGCCAGCAGCTTCCTCACCAGGAAAAACAATGAGCAGTTCTTC.